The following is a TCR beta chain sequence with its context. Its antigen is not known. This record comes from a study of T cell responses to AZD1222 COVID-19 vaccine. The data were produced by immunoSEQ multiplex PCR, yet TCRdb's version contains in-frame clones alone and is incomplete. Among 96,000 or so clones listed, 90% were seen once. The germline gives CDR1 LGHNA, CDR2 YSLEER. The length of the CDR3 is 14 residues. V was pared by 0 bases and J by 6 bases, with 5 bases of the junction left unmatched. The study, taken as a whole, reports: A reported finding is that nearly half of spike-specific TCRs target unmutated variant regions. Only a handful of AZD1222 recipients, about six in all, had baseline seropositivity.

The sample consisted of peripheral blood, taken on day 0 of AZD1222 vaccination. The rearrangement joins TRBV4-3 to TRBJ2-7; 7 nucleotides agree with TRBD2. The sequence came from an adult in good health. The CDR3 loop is CASSQDWGRGEQYF. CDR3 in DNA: TGCGCCAGCAGCCAAGATTGGGGGAGGGGCGAGCAGTACTTC.